The entry below describes one T cell receptor beta chain. No antigen is known for it. This may stem from a read error, because a much larger clone lies one nucleotide away. Germline lookup yields CDR1 LGHNT and CDR2 FRNRAP. This CDR3 region has 14 residues. The data originate from a study of tumor-infiltrating lymphocytes in primary liver carcinoma. Points from the study as a whole: Tumor samples exhibited a significantly greater top-250-clone fraction than blood samples (p = 0.039).

The researchers obtained blood RNA from unsorted whole blood and also extracted germline DNA. From approximately 490 ng total RNA, TCR beta cDNA was generated with a primer in the constant region. Three nested multiplex PCR rounds, a slightly modified ARM-PCR, produced the libraries for TCR beta. Investigators reported that the first two PCR rounds, at roughly 10 cycles each, used TRBV1-TRBV30 forward primers with a C-beta reverse primer. TCRdb fed the multiplex PCR reads into MiXCR, producing one record per CDR3 protein. The sample has a few hundred thousand distinct CDR3 sequences, about three fifths seen once.

Sequencing was carried out using peripheral blood. The chain couples TRBV12-5 to TRBJ1-2; D gene ambiguous. This clonotype was sampled from a woman aged 25 to 39 with primary liver carcinoma and hepatitis B virus infection. The CDR3 DNA reads TGTGCTAGTGGTTTGTACTCCTCGGTGAATGGCTACGCCTTC. Encoded protein: CASGLYSSVNGYAF.